The following is a T cell receptor beta chain sequence with its context. CDR1 and CDR2 from the germline V gene are MDHEN and SYDVKM. The CDR3 has 16 amino acids. With 7 bases removed from V and 4 bases from J, the gap between germline ends came to 21 bases. These data come from a study of blood T cell repertoires in COVID-19. Study at large: Material from acute and convalescent COVID-19 was sourced from the United States, Italy and Spain. Sources were T cells, B-cell-depleted T cells, or PBMCs; the material itself was cDNA or gDNA.

As processed by the authors: Scientists estimated how many nucleated cells there were by amplifying reference gene primers. The repertoire was sequenced with immunoSEQ multiplex PCR; TCRdb's copy has only in-frame clones and lacks some. V and J calls and clone size follow that table, whereas D and trimming were derived from the DNA. The sample carries more than 140,000 clones, just over 85% recorded once. The sequence derives from a woman aged 55-69 years with acute or convalescent COVID-19. The sequencing sample was made of peripheral blood. The chain carries TRBV28 and TRBJ2-3; tentatively, D is TRBD1 (6 bases). The CDR3 loop reads CASTPPQPQGPDTQYF. The DNA of the CDR3 is TGTGCCAGCACCCCCCCCCAACCTCAGGGGCCAGATACGCAGTATTTT.